These 10 T cell receptor beta chains share one sample of origin, sequenced in a study of OX40 agonist ivuxolimab in advanced cancers. Clones were read by immunoSEQ multiplex PCR, and TCRdb kept only the in-frame ones, dropping some. The sample consists of about 58,000 clones, about 86% of them appearing once. The sample in question was CD4+ or CD8+ T cells sorted from blood, obtained in a trial of the OX40 agonist ivuxolimab. These receptors came from an adult with an advanced solid tumor such as melanoma, head and neck, liver or kidney cancer.

This rearrangement joins TRBV27 to TRBJ1-6; D is ambiguous. Germline V CDR1 and CDR2: MNHEY, SMNVEV (reference sequence). Deletions cut 4 bases from V and 9 bases from J, with 16 bases between. The CDR3 covers 15 residues. The CDR3 nucleotides read TGTGCCAGCAGTTCCGGGGTGGGGAAGATTTCACCCCTCCACTTT. It codes for CASSSGVGKISPLHF.

The genes are TRBV5-6 and TRBJ1-2; D is possibly TRBD1 (5 bases). The CDR3 loop spans 15 amino acids. Trimming left V 4 bases short and J 1 base short, with 14 bases between. Germline V gene lookup returns CDR1 SGHDT and CDR2 YYEEEE. The CDR3 bases are TGTGCCAGCAGCAACCGGAGGGGCCATAACTATGGCTACACCTTC. Translation gives CASSNRRGHNYGYTF.

The chain joins TRBV2 to TRBJ1-4, with 8 bases identical to TRBD1. CDR1 SNHLY and CDR2 FYNNEI come from the germline V gene. This CDR3 contains 15 residues. Losses at the gene ends were 6 bases for V and 6 bases for J; bases not matched to a gene: 9. The CDR3 DNA reads TGTGCCAGCAGAGCAGAGACAGGGGCGGATGAAAAACTGTTTTTT. Its protein product is CASRAETGADEKLFF.

This clone was counted a few times. V gene TRBV2 combines with J gene TRBJ1-1; the D gene is possibly TRBD1 (5 bases). Trimming took off 6 bases at V and 4 bases at J, with 18 bases between the two ends. Germline loops: CDR1 SNHLY, CDR2 FYNNEI. This CDR3 is built from 15 residues. CDR3 DNA: TGTGCCAGCAGGACCGGGACGGGGCCCGGCACTGAAGCTTTCTTT. Its translation is CASRTGTGPGTEAFF.

V gene TRBV7-2 combines with J gene TRBJ1-1; D possibly corresponds to TRBD1 (5 bases). CDR1 SGHTA and CDR2 FQGNSA come from the germline V gene. The CDR3 is 13 amino acids. V was trimmed by 5 bases and J by 6 bases, leaving 13 bases between them. CDR3 in DNA: TGTGCCAGCAGCCCTTTACGGGGCGCTGAAGCTTTCTTT. This encodes CASSPLRGAEAFF. Drawing the rest from reference TRBV7-2 and TRBJ1-1, the complete variable domain is GAGVSQSPSNKVTEKGKDVELRCDPISGHTALYWYRQSLGQGLEFLIYFQGNSAPDKSGLPSDRFSAERTGGSVSTLTIQRTQQEDSAVYLCASSPLRGAEAFFGQGTRLTVV.

This chain joins TRBV5-1 and TRBJ2-4; unclear D gene. The CDR3 loop spans 17 amino acids. CDR1 is SGHRS, CDR2 YFSETQ, per germline. Trimming shortened V by 0 bases and J by 7 bases, and 20 bases separated the two germline ends. The CDR3 coding sequence is TGCGCCAGCAGCTTGGCCGAATCAGCTCCCCGGGCGAACATTCAGTACTTC. This gives the protein CASSLAESAPRANIQYF.

The chain has TRBV29-1 and TRBJ2-3; D perhaps matches TRBD1 (5 bases). CDR3 length: 14 residues. The germline V gene has CDR1 SQVTM and CDR2 ANQGSEA. Trimming left V 6 bases short and J 2 bases short, with 15 bases between. The CDR3 spells CSVADGHNTDTQYF. The CDR3 DNA reads TGCAGCGTCGCGGACGGACATAACACAGATACGCAGTATTTT.

The chain uses TRBV9 and TRBJ1-2; no definite D call. The CDR3 consists of 14 residues. V gave up 0 bases and J gave up 4 bases, with 10 bases separating them. The germline V gene encodes CDR1 SGDLS and CDR2 YYNGEE. The CDR3 nucleotides read TGTGCCAGCAGCGTAGGTGAAGGAGCCTATGGCTACACCTTC. This gives the protein CASSVGEGAYGYTF.

This sequence joins TRBV11-2 and TRBJ2-3, with a possible D match to TRBD2 (5 bases). The CDR3 is 15 amino acids. Germline V gene sequence: CDR1 SGHAT, CDR2 FQNNGV. V was shortened by 1 base and J by 5 bases, with 13 bases between the two germline ends. CDR3 bases: TGTGCCAGCAGCTTAGTCCCCCTAGCCGGAGATACGCAGTATTTT. Translated: CASSLVPLAGDTQYF.

The J gene is TRBJ2-7, the V gene TRBV21-1; the D call in the table, TRBD1, was not verified against the DNA. TRBV21-1 is a known pseudogene. This CDR3 has 15 amino acids. As DNA, the CDR3 is TGTGCCAGCACCCCCCACGGAAGGGGTTCCTACGAGCAGTACTTC. Its translation: CASTPHGRGSYEQYF.